This T cell receptor beta chain was profiled in a study of blood T cells in healthy people across ages. A second about 7 to 11 cycle PCR used barcoded and J-beta primers. TCRdb analysed the 5' RACE reads with MiXCR anew, one entry per CDR3 protein. The sample holds about 840,000 distinct CDR3 sequences, 25% to 35% seen once. Germline CDR1 reads SGHTA; CDR2 reads FQGTGA. Trimming took 5 bases from V and 6 from J, leaving 16 bases between them. This CDR3 has 14 residues. These data were also filed under a second study, of T cells of mothers and their children.

This clonotype originated in a woman aged 40 to 55 in good health. The specimen sequenced was blood. The chain uses TRBV7-3 and TRBJ1-1; D may be TRBD1 (5 bases). This CDR3 is CASSTNGGGAEAFF. The CDR3 coding sequence is TGTGCCAGCAGCACAAATGGCGGGGGGGCTGAAGCTTTCTTT.